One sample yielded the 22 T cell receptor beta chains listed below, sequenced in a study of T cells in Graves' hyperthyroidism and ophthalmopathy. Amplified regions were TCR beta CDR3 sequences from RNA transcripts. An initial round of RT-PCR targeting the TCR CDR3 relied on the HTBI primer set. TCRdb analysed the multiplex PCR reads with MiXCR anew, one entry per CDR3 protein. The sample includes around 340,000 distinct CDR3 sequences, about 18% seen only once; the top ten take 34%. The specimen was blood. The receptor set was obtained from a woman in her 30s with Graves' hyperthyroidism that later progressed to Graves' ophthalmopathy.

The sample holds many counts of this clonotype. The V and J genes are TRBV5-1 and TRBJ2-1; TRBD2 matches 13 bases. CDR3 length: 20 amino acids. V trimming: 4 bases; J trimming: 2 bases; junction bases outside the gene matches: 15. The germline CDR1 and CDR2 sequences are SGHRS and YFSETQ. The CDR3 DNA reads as TGCGCCAGCAGCCCTGGGATTGGGACTAGCGGGATCCAGCCCTACAATGAGCAGTTCTTC. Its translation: CASSPGIGTSGIQPYNEQFF.

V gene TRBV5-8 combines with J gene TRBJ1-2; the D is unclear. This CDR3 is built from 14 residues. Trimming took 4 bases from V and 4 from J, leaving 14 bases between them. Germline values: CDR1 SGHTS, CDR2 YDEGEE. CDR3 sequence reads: CASSPLWPSYGYTF. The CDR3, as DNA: TGTGCCAGCAGCCCCCTATGGCCTTCCTATGGCTACACCTTC.

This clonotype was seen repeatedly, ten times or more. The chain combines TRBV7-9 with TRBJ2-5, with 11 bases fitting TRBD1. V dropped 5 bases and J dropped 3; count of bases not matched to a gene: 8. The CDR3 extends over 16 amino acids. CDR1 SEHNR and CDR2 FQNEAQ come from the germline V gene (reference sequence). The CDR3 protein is CASSPNGQGAEETQYF. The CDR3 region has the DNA TGTGCCAGCAGCCCGAACGGACAGGGGGCCGAAGAGACCCAGTACTTC.

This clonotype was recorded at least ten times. The DNA of the CDR3 is TGCAGCGTTGAATTTACCGGGGGAGGGGAGACCCAGTACTTC. Translated: CSVEFTGGGETQYF. The chain uses TRBV29-1 and TRBJ2-5, with 7 positions matching TRBD2. The CDR3 totals 14 residues. CDR1 is SQVTM and CDR2 is ANQGSEA in the germline V gene. Losses at the gene ends were 2 bases for V and 5 bases for J; bases not matched to a gene: 8. The full variable domain, rest sourced from reference TRBV29-1 and TRBJ2-5, is SAVISQKPSRDICQRGTSLTIQCQVDSQVTMMFWYRQQPGQSLTLIATANQGSEATYESGFVIDKFPISRPNLTFSTLTVSNMSPEDSSIYLCSVEFTGGGETQYFGPGTRLLVL.

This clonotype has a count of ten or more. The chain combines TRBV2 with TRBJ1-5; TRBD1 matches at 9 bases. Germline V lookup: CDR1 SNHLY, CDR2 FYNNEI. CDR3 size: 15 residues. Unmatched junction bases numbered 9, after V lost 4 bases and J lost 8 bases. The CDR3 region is CASSVTGTGTEPQHF. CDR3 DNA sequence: TGTGCCAGCAGTGTGACCGGGACAGGGACTGAGCCCCAGCATTTT.

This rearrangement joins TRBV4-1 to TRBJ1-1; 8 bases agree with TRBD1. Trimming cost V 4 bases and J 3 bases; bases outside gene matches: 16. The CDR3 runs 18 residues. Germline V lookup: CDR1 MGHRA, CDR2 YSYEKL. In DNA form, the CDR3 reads TGCGCCAGCAGCCTACGAGGACAGGGTGCACGTGTGGACACTGAAGCTTTCTTT. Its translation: CASSLRGQGARVDTEAFF.

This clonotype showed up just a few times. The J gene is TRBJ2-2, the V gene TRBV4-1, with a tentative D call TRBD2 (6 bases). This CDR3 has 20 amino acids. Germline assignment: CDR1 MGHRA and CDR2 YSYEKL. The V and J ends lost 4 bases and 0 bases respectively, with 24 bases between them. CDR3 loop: CASSPQVYSGGDANTGELFF. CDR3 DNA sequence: TGCGCCAGCAGCCCACAAGTATATAGCGGTGGGGACGCGAACACCGGGGAGCTGTTTTTT.

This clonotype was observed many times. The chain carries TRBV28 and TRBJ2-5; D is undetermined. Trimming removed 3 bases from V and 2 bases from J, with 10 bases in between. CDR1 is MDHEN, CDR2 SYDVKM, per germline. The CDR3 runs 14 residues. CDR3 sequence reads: CASSFGVAQETQYF. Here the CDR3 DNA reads TGTGCCAGCAGTTTTGGCGTAGCTCAAGAGACCCAGTACTTC.

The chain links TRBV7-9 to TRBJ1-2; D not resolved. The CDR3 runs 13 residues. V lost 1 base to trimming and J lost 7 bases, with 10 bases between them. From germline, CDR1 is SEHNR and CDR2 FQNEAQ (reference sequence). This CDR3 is CASSLVTEPGYTF. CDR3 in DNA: TGTGCCAGCAGCTTAGTAACAGAGCCTGGCTACACCTTC.

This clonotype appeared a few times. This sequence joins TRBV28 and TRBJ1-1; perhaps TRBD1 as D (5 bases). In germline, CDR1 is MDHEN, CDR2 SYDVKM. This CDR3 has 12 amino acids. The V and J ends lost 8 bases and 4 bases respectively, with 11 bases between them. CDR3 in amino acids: CASGPQGTEAFF. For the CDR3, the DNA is TGTGCCAGCGGCCCTCAGGGCACTGAAGCTTTCTTT.

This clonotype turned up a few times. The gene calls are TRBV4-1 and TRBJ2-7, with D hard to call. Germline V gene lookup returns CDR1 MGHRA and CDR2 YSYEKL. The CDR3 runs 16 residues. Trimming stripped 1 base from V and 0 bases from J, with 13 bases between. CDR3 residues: CASSQGRPARSYEQYF. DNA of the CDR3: TGCGCCAGCAGCCAAGGACGGCCGGCCCGCTCCTACGAGCAGTACTTC.

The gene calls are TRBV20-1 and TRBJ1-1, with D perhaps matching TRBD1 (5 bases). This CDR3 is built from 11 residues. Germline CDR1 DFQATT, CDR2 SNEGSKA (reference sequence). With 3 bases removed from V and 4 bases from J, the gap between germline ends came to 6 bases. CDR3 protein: CSARGGTEAFF. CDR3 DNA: TGCAGTGCTAGGGGGGGCACTGAAGCTTTCTTT.

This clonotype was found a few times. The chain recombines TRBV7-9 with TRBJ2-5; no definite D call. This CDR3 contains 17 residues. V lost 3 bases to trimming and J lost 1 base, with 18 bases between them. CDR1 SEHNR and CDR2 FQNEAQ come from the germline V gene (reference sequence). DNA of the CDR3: TGTGCCAGCAGCTTTGCTGACATCCTCTGGGGCCAAGAGACCCAGTACTTC. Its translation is CASSFADILWGQETQYF.

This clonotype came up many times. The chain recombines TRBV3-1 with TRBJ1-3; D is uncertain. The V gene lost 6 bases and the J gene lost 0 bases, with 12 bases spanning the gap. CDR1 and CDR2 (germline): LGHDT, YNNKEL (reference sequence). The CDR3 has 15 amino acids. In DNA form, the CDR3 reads TGTGCCAGCAGACACGGACGGATCTCTGGAAACACCATATATTTT. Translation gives CASRHGRISGNTIYF.

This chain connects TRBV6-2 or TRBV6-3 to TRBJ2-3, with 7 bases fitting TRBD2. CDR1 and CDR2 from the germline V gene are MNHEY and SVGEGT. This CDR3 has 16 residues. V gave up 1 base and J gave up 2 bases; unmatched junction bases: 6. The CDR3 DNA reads TGTGCCAGCAGTTACTGGGAGGGTGGGATCACAGATACGCAGTATTTT. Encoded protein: CASSYWEGGITDTQYF.

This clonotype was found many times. The CDR3 region is CASSVDPGHYEQYF. In DNA, the CDR3 is TGTGCCAGCAGCGTAGACCCGGGACACTACGAGCAGTACTTC. The V and J genes are TRBV9 and TRBJ2-7, with D perhaps matching TRBD1 (6 bases). In germline, CDR1 is SGDLS, CDR2 YYNGEE. This CDR3 has 14 amino acids. Trimming pared 0 bases from V and 3 bases from J, leaving 10 bases between.

The CDR3 region has the DNA TGTGCCAGCACCACAACATCCGGTTTTAATGAAAAACTGTTTTTT. This translates into CASTTTSGFNEKLFF. V usage is TRBV7-9 and J usage is TRBJ1-4; D gene unclear. The CDR3 has 15 residues. Germline values: CDR1 SEHNR, CDR2 FQNEAQ (reference sequence). With 7 bases removed from V and 4 bases from J, the gap between germline ends came to 16 bases. Complete variable domain (other parts from reference TRBV7-9 and TRBJ1-4): DTGVSQNPRHKITKRGQNVTFRCDPISEHNRLYWYRQTLGQGPEFLTYFQNEAQLEKSRLLSDRFSAERPKGSFSTLEIQRTEQGDSAMYLCASTTTSGFNEKLFFGSGTQLSVL.

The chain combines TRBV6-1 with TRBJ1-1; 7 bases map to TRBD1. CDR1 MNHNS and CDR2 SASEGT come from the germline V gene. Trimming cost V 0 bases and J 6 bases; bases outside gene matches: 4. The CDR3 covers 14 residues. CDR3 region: CASSEAGGPAEAFF. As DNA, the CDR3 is TGTGCCAGCAGTGAAGCAGGGGGCCCAGCTGAAGCTTTCTTT.

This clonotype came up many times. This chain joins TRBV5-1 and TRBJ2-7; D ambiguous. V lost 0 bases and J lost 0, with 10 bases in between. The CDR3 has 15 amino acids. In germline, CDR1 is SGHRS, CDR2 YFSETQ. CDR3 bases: TGCGCCAGCAGCTTGGGACGTACGAGCTCCTACGAGCAGTACTTC. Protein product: CASSLGRTSSYEQYF.

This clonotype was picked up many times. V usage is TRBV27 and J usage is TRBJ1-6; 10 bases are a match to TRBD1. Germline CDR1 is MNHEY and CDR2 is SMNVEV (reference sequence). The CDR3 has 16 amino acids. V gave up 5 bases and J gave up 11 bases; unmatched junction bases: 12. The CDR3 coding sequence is TGTGCCAGCAGTAGTTCGGGACAGGGGATTGGGGCACCCCTCCACTTT. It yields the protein CASSSSGQGIGAPLHF.

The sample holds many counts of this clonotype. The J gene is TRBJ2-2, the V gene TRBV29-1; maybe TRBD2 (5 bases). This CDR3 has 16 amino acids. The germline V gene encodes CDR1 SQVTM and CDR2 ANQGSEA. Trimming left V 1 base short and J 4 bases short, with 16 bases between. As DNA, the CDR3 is TGCAGCGTTGAAGGATGGGAATTAGGGAGCACCGGGGAGCTGTTTTTT. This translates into CSVEGWELGSTGELFF.

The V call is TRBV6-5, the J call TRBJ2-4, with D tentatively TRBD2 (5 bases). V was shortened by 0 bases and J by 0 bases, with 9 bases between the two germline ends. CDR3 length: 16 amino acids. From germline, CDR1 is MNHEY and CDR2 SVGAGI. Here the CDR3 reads CASSYSGILAKNIQYF. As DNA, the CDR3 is TGTGCCAGCAGTTACTCCGGGATCCTAGCCAAAAACATTCAGTACTTC.